Sequencing of this TCR beta chain was carried out in a study of control samples from healthy donors and cancer patients. The length of the CDR3 is 15 residues. Per the germline V gene, CDR1 is LGHNA and CDR2 is YNFKEQ. Trimming removed 0 bases at V and 7 bases at J, with 16 bases between. The repertoire was sequenced with immunoSEQ multiplex PCR; TCRdb's copy has only in-frame clones and lacks some. The sample carries roughly 52,000 clones, nearly 96% recorded once. This receptor was taken from a woman in her twenties or thirties in good health. The sample consisted of blood. The chain couples TRBV4-2 to TRBJ2-7, with a weak D call TRBD2 (6 bases). The CDR3 loop reads CASSQDKGEEWEQYF. In DNA form, the CDR3 reads TGTGCCAGCAGCCAAGATAAAGGGGAGGAATGGGAGCAGTACTTC.